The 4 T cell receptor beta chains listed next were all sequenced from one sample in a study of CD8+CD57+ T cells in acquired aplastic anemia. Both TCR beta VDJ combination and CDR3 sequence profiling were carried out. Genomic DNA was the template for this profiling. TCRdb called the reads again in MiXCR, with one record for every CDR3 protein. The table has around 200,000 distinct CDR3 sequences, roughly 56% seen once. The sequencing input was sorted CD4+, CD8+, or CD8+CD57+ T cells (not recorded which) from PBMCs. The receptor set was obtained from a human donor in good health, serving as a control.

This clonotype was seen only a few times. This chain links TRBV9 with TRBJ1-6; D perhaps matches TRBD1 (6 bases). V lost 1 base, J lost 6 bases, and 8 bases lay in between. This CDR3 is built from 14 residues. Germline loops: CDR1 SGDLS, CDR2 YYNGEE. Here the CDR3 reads CASSVSGANSPLHF. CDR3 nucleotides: TGTGCCAGCAGCGTATCAGGGGCTAATTCACCCCTCCACTTT.

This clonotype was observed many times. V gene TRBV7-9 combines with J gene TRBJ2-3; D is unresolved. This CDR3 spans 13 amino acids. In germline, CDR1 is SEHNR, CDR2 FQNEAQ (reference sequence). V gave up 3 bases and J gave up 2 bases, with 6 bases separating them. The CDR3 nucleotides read TGTGCCAGCAGCTTCGGCACCACAGATACGCAGTATTTT. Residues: CASSFGTTDTQYF. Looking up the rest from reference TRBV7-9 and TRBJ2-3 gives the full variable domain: DTGVSQNPRHKITKRGQNVTFRCDPISEHNRLYWYRQTLGQGPEFLTYFQNEAQLEKSRLLSDRFSAERPKGSFSTLEIQRTEQGDSAMYLCASSFGTTDTQYFGPGTRLTVL.

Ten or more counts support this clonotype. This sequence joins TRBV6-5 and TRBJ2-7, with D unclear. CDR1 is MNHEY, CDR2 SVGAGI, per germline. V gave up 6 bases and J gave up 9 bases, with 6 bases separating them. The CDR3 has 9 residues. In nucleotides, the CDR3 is TGTGCCAGCAGATCCCGGCAGTACTTC. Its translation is CASRSRQYF.

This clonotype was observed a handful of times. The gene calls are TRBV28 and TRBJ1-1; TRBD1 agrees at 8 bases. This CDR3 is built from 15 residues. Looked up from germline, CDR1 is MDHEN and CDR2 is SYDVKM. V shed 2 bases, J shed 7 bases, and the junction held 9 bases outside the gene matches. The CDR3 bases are TGTGCCAGCAGTTTAGAACCCGGGACAGGCTTTGAAGCTTTCTTT. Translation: CASSLEPGTGFEAFF.